Here is one T cell receptor (beta chain) with its context. This sample is drawn from a study of glioma-infiltrating T cells after dendritic cell vaccination. Study-level information: Patients had newly diagnosed or recurrent glioblastoma and received dendritic cell vaccines.

The table came from immunoSEQ multiplex PCR; TCRdb's copy has only in-frame clones and leaves some out. The sample yields 85,000 to 95,000 clones, 65% to 90% seen once. Germline CDR1 reads SNHLY; CDR2 reads FYNNEI. CDR3 length: 19 amino acids. V was clipped by 2 bases and J by 3 bases, with 26 bases between them. This chain connects TRBV2 to TRBJ2-7, with D possibly TRBD2 on 5 matching bases. Material: blood, obtained before dendritic cell vaccination. The origin of this receptor is a human donor with glioblastoma. In DNA, the CDR3 is TGTGCCAGCAGTGAACTCCCCCTAAGAGGAGGCCTGTTGCTCTACGAGCAGTACTTC. This encodes CASSELPLRGGLLLYEQYF.